A single sample gave rise to the 32 T cell receptor beta chains below, sequenced in a study of cytomegalovirus exposure and HLA in healthy donors. 13 Jbeta primers and 60 Vbeta primers were used for the PCR. Here immunoSEQ multiplex PCR was the method, and the copy in TCRdb shows in-frame clones only, minus some. The repertoire consists of some 150,000 clones, with roughly 79% occurring once and the leading ten covering roughly an eighth. Sequencing was performed on PBMCs. These receptors originate from a woman in her fifties or sixties in good health and CMV-seronegative.

The chain carries TRBV27 and TRBJ2-2; the match to TRBD2 covers 9 bases. Germline V gene data show CDR1 as MNHEY and CDR2 as SMNVEV (reference sequence). After removal of 6 bases from V and 2 bases from J, the junction contained 7 bases not matched to a gene. The CDR3 length is 16 residues. Here the CDR3 DNA reads TGTGCCAGCAGACTAGGACTAGCGTACAACACCGGGGAGCTGTTTTTT. Amino acid sequence: CASRLGLAYNTGELFF.

This chain joins TRBV19 and TRBJ2-5; 10 bases are a match to TRBD1. Germline values: CDR1 LNHDA, CDR2 SQIVND (reference sequence). There are 14 residues in the CDR3. The V gene end was trimmed by 3 bases and the J gene end by 6 bases; junction bases not matched to a gene: 4. CDR3 nucleotides: TGTGCCAGTAGTATCCGGGACAGGGGACAGACCCAGTACTTC. This codes for CASSIRDRGQTQYF.

The V call is TRBV5-4, the J call TRBJ1-6, with a weak D call TRBD1 (6 bases). V dropped 5 bases and J dropped 0 bases, with 12 bases sitting between them. Germline V lookup: CDR1 SGHNT, CDR2 YYREEE (reference sequence). The length of the CDR3 is 16 residues. CDR3 nucleotide sequence: TGTGCCAGCAGACTAACAGGGAGCTCCTATAATTCACCCCTCCACTTT. Amino acid sequence: CASRLTGSSYNSPLHF.

The chain uses TRBV10-3 and TRBJ2-7; 9 positions match TRBD1. Trimming took 5 bases from V and 6 from J; bases not matched to a gene: 5. CDR3 length equals 13 residues. Germline V lookup: CDR1 ENHRY, CDR2 SYGVKD. CDR3 sequence: CAISTGGGGEQYF. The CDR3 coding sequence is TGTGCCATCAGTACAGGGGGCGGGGGCGAGCAGTACTTC.

A single count supports this clone. At one of its ends the junction is not consistent with the germline gene, which may arise from a read error. The rearrangement uses TRBV13 and TRBJ2-7; D perhaps matches TRBD1 (6 bases). Per the germline V gene, CDR1 is PRHDT and CDR2 is FYEKMQ (reference sequence). This CDR3 has 13 amino acids. Written as DNA, the CDR3 is TGTGCCGGCAGCGCAGGGGCCTCCTACGAGCAGTACTTC. It translates to CAGSAGASYEQYF.

This chain uses TRBV11-2 with TRBJ2-3; 13 positions match TRBD2. J gave up 0 bases and V 3 bases, and 6 bases lay outside the gene matches. The CDR3 runs 18 residues. Germline V gene lookup returns CDR1 SGHAT and CDR2 FQNNGV. This CDR3 reads CASSFTTSGGHSTDTQYF. CDR3 DNA: TGTGCCAGCAGCTTTACGACTAGCGGGGGGCACAGCACAGATACGCAGTATTTT.

The V gene is TRBV6-1, the J gene TRBJ2-7; 9 nucleotides align to TRBD1. The CDR3 spans 14 residues. The J segment lost 0 bases and the V segment lost 3 bases, leaving 0 bases of the junction unmatched. Germline CDR1 MNHNS, CDR2 SASEGT. The DNA for the CDR3 is TGTGCCAGCAGTGAGACAGGGGGCTCCTACGAGCAGTACTTC. It yields the protein CASSETGGSYEQYF.

The chain is built from TRBV6-4 and TRBJ2-2; TRBD2 aligns across 10 bases. The CDR3 sequence is 14 residues long. Trimming removed 6 bases from V and 6 bases from J; junction bases left unmatched: 4. The germline V gene has CDR1 MRHNA and CDR2 SNTAGT. Written as DNA, the CDR3 is TGTGCCAGCAGACTAGCGGGGTCGTCCGGGGAGCTGTTTTTT. It is translated as CASRLAGSSGELFF.

This clone was detected once. The chain uses TRBV27 and TRBJ1-2; D gene ambiguous. The germline V gene encodes CDR1 MNHEY and CDR2 SMNVEV (reference sequence). V lost 6 bases and J 7 bases, leaving 15 bases between the germline ends. This CDR3 comprises 13 residues. CDR3 protein: CASRRNEGTGYTF. DNA of the CDR3: TGTGCCAGCAGGAGAAATGAGGGTACTGGCTACACCTTC.

This clone came up once. The chain is built from TRBV7-9 and TRBJ1-1, with TRBD1 matching 9 bases. Trimming cost V 4 bases and J 6 bases; bases outside gene matches: 6. Looked up from germline, CDR1 is SEHNR and CDR2 is FQNEAQ (reference sequence). This CDR3 region has 14 residues. The CDR3 nucleotides read TGTGCCAGCAGCTCCCCGGGACAGGGCCCTGAAGCTTTCTTT. This sequence encodes CASSSPGQGPEAFF.

The CDR3 region has the DNA TGTGCCAGCAGCTTATGGGGCCCTAACTCTGGAAACACCATATATTTT. Amino acid sequence: CASSLWGPNSGNTIYF. This rearrangement joins TRBV13 to TRBJ1-3, with D tentatively TRBD1 (5 bases). Per germline, CDR1 PRHDT and CDR2 FYEKMQ (reference sequence). The CDR3 sequence is 16 residues long. V lost 2 bases and J 0 bases, leaving 11 bases between the germline ends.

This clone appeared once. The CDR3, as DNA: TGTGCCAGCAGCCCTCGGACAGACGGGAACACTGAAGCTTTCTTT. This encodes CASSPRTDGNTEAFF. This rearrangement joins TRBV7-9 to TRBJ1-1; possible D gene TRBD1, 6 bases. The CDR3 consists of 15 residues. The germline V gene has CDR1 SEHNR and CDR2 FQNEAQ (reference sequence). Trimming took 5 bases from V and 1 from J, leaving 14 bases between them. Full variable domain (remainder filled in from reference TRBV7-9 and TRBJ1-1): DTGVSQNPRHKITKRGQNVTFRCDPISEHNRLYWYRQTLGQGPEFLTYFQNEAQLEKSRLLSDRFSAERPKGSFSTLEIQRTEQGDSAMYLCASSPRTDGNTEAFFGQGTRLTVV.

The CDR3 here is CASSPKDTGIRLGEQYF. As DNA, the CDR3 is TGTGCCAGCTCACCAAAGGATACGGGAATACGGCTTGGTGAGCAGTACTTC. The genes are TRBV18 and TRBJ2-7; tentative D call: TRBD2 (5 bases). Germline values: CDR1 KGHSH, CDR2 LQKENI. The CDR3 totals 17 residues. V lost 2 bases and J 7 bases, leaving 24 bases between the germline ends.

In its sample, this clone was seen a few times. The CDR3 region has the DNA TGTGCCAGCAGTGGCCCCGACAGGGGGTCGCGCTCCTATAATTCACCCCTCCACTTT. This translates into CASSGPDRGSRSYNSPLHF. V is TRBV2 and J is TRBJ1-6, with 9 bases aligning to TRBD1. The CDR3 sequence is 19 residues long. Trimming took 4 bases from V and 0 from J; bases not matched to a gene: 10. The germline CDR1 and CDR2 sequences are SNHLY and FYNNEI.

The chain joins TRBV27 to TRBJ2-7; TRBD1 might be the D (6 bases). The V gene's germline CDR1 is MNHEY and CDR2 SMNVEV (reference sequence). V was shortened by 7 bases and J by 2 bases, with 12 bases between the two germline ends. The CDR3 length is 13 residues. CDR3 region: CASINRVPYEQYF. The CDR3 nucleotides read TGTGCCAGCATAAACAGGGTGCCCTACGAGCAGTACTTC.

V usage is TRBV27 and J usage is TRBJ1-3; a weak D match, TRBD1 (6 bases). Per germline, CDR1 MNHEY and CDR2 SMNVEV (reference sequence). Trimming shortened V by 5 bases and J by 7 bases, and 12 bases separated the two germline ends. The CDR3 has 13 amino acids. CDR3: CASSPGRGNTIYF. CDR3 in DNA: TGTGCCAGCAGTCCGGGAAGGGGGAACACCATATATTTT.

The chain recombines TRBV21-1 with TRBJ1-2; no DNA check was done on the table's D call, TRBD1. TRBV21-1 is described as a pseudogene. This CDR3 comprises 14 residues. CDR3 protein: CARNSGTIIYGYTF. In DNA form, the CDR3 reads TGTGCCAGGAACTCCGGGACAATAATCTATGGCTACACCTTC.

V gene TRBV30 combines with J gene TRBJ1-3; D is perhaps TRBD1 (5 bases). Trimming pared 5 bases from V and 8 bases from J, leaving 13 bases between. This CDR3 has 12 amino acids. Germline V gene lookup returns CDR1 GTSNPN and CDR2 SVGIG (reference sequence). The CDR3 DNA sequence: TGTGCCTGGTCTAGGGACTGGGACACCATATATTTT. It translates to CAWSRDWDTIYF.

The chain combines TRBV29-1 with TRBJ1-3; 7 nucleotides match TRBD1. The V gene's germline CDR1 is SQVTM and CDR2 ANQGSEA. This CDR3 is built from 14 residues. CDR3 sequence reads: CSAAEGALKNTIYF. The CDR3, as DNA: TGCAGTGCGGCGGAGGGGGCCTTAAAAAACACCATATATTTT.

Here the CDR3 reads CASRGALGQETQYF. CDR3 coding DNA: TGTGCCAGCCGGGGGGCGTTAGGCCAAGAGACCCAGTACTTC. The chain couples TRBV6-5 to TRBJ2-5, with D maybe TRBD2 (7 bases). V dropped 8 bases and J dropped 1 base, with 14 bases sitting between them. The germline V gene has CDR1 MNHEY and CDR2 SVGAGI. This CDR3 is 14 amino acids long.

V and J are TRBV4-1 and TRBJ2-7; maybe TRBD2 (6 bases). V lost 3 bases, J lost 5 bases, and 14 bases lay in between. The CDR3 extends over 14 amino acids. The germline CDR1 and CDR2 sequences are MGHRA and YSYEKL. DNA of the CDR3: TGCGCCAGCAGCCACGAGGATGGAGGGAACGAGCAGTACTTC. Encoded protein: CASSHEDGGNEQYF.

V usage is TRBV19 and J usage is TRBJ2-3; 9 nucleotides align to TRBD1. There are 15 residues in the CDR3. Germline loops: CDR1 LNHDA, CDR2 SQIVND (reference sequence). V lost 3 bases to trimming and J lost 6 bases; unmatched junction nucleotides: 7. The CDR3 DNA reads as TGTGCCAGTAGTATGGCGGGACAGGGCGCGGATACGCAGTATTTT. This gives the protein CASSMAGQGADTQYF. The full variable domain, rest sourced from reference TRBV19 and TRBJ2-3, is DGGITQSPKYLFRKEGQNVTLSCEQNLNHDAMYWYRQDPGQGLRLIYYSQIVNDFQKGDIAEGYSVSREKKESFPLTVTSAQKNPTAFYLCASSMAGQGADTQYFGPGTRLTVL.

On this clone itself: The junction does not match germline at one end; this may be a read error. The chain combines TRBV7-9 with TRBJ2-1; D gene uncertain. Germline V gene sequence: CDR1 SEHNR, CDR2 FQNEAQ (reference sequence). This CDR3 is 17 amino acids long. As DNA, the CDR3 is TGTTCCAGCAGCCCGTATACATCTAGGAGCTCCTACAATGAGCAGTTCTTC. Translating it yields CSSSPYTSRSSYNEQFF.

In its sample, this clone was seen a few times. The chain has TRBV4-1 and TRBJ2-5, with a possible D match to TRBD1 (6 bases). Germline V gene lookup returns CDR1 MGHRA and CDR2 YSYEKL. The CDR3 has 16 amino acids. With 4 bases removed from V and 4 bases from J, the gap between germline ends came to 19 bases. CDR3 nucleotide sequence: TGCGCCAGCAGCCCAACTCGGACAGCCCCTGTAGAGACCCAGTACTTC. It is translated as CASSPTRTAPVETQYF.

The CDR3 region is CASSFSRDNQETQYF. The DNA of the CDR3 is TGTGCCAGCAGTTTTTCCCGGGACAACCAAGAGACCCAGTACTTC. The gene calls are TRBV27 and TRBJ2-5; a possible D gene is TRBD1 (6 bases). CDR1 and CDR2 (germline): MNHEY, SMNVEV (reference sequence). The V gene lost 3 bases and the J gene lost 0 bases, with 11 bases spanning the gap. This CDR3 comprises 15 residues.

The chain combines TRBV19 with TRBJ2-1; 9 bases are a match to TRBD2. The V and J ends lost 5 bases and 4 bases, in that order; junction bases with no gene match: 6. From germline, CDR1 is LNHDA and CDR2 SQIVND (reference sequence). This CDR3 has 15 amino acids. The CDR3 sequence: CASSRLAGIYNEQFF. CDR3 sequence (DNA): TGTGCCAGTAGTCGCCTAGCGGGAATTTACAATGAGCAGTTCTTC.

This sequence joins TRBV2 and TRBJ2-7; 12 nucleotides match TRBD2. This CDR3 is built from 14 residues. V dropped 3 bases and J dropped 9; count of bases not matched to a gene: 6. In germline, CDR1 is SNHLY, CDR2 FYNNEI. CDR3 nucleotide sequence: TGTGCCAGCAGTGAGTCTAGCGGGAGGGCCCTGCAGTACTTC. Its protein is CASSESSGRALQYF. The whole variable domain, remainder taken from reference TRBV2 and TRBJ2-7, is EPEVTQTPSHQVTQMGQEVILRCVPISNHLYFYWYRQILGQKVEFLVSFYNNEISEKSEIFDDQFSVERPDGSNFTLKIRSTKLEDSAMYFCASSESSGRALQYFGPGTRLTVT.

The chain couples TRBV5-1 to TRBJ2-1; the match to TRBD1 covers 11 bases. Germline V CDR1 and CDR2: SGHRS, YFSETQ. The V segment lost 3 bases and the J segment 0 bases; nucleotides outside the gene matches: 2. This CDR3 is 16 amino acids long. CDR3: CASSWDRGSSYNEQFF. For the CDR3, the DNA is TGCGCCAGCAGCTGGGACAGGGGGAGCTCCTACAATGAGCAGTTCTTC.

The V and J genes are TRBV18 and TRBJ1-4, with 7 bases matching TRBD1. Unmatched junction bases numbered 14, after V lost 6 bases and J lost 7 bases. The CDR3 has 16 amino acids. Germline CDR1 reads KGHSH; CDR2 reads LQKENI. The CDR3 DNA reads as TGTGCCAGCTCTCCTGAACTACAGGGGATTGGTGAAAAACTGTTTTTT. The encoded protein is CASSPELQGIGEKLFF. The full variable domain, with the rest looked up from reference TRBV18 and TRBJ1-4, is NAGVMQNPRHLVRRRGQEARLRCSPMKGHSHVYWYRQLPEEGLKFMVYLQKENIIDESGMPKERFSAEFPKEGPSILRIQQVVRGDSAAYFCASSPELQGIGEKLFFGSGTQLSVL.

The CDR3 loop reads CASSLKFSRTVGEQFF. The CDR3 bases are TGTGCCAGCAGCTTAAAGTTCTCGAGGACAGTCGGAGAGCAGTTCTTC. The genes are TRBV7-2 and TRBJ2-1, with D perhaps matching TRBD1 (6 bases). CDR3 length: 16 residues. CDR1 SGHTA and CDR2 FQGNSA come from the germline V gene. Trimming took 2 bases from V and 10 from J, leaving 21 bases between them.

This clone came up once. The gene calls are TRBV5-6 and TRBJ2-7; 10 nucleotides match TRBD1. The V segment lost 2 bases and the J segment 6 bases; nucleotides outside the gene matches: 5. Germline V gives CDR1 SGHDT, CDR2 YYEEEE. This CDR3 spans 14 amino acids. The CDR3 region has the DNA TGTGCCAGCAGCTTCGGGACAGGGGTGGCCGAGCAGTACTTC. Translating it yields CASSFGTGVAEQYF.

The chain couples TRBV7-3 to TRBJ2-2; D possibly corresponds to TRBD1 (5 bases). Germline loops: CDR1 SGHTA, CDR2 FQGTGA. The CDR3 is 15 amino acids. V was cut by 2 bases and J by 7 bases, with 14 bases left in between. The DNA of the CDR3 is TGTGCCAGCAGCTTAGGGCCAGGGCTTTTCGGGGAGCTGTTTTTT. It yields the protein CASSLGPGLFGELFF.